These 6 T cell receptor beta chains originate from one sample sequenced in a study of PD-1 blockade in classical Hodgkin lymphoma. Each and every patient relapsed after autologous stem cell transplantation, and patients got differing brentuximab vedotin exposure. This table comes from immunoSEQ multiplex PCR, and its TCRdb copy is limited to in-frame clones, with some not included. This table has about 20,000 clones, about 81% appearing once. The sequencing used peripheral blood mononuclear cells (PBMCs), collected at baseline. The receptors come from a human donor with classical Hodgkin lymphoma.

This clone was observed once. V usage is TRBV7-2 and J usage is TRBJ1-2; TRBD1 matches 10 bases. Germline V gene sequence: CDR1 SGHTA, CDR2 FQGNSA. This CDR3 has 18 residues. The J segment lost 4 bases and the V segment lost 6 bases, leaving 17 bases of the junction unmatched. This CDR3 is CASSSIRDRGRRGYGYTF. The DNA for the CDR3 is TGTGCCAGCAGTTCGATCCGGGACAGGGGCCGGCGGGGCTATGGCTACACCTTC. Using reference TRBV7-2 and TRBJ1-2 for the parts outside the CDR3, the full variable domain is GAGVSQSPSNKVTEKGKDVELRCDPISGHTALYWYRQSLGQGLEFLIYFQGNSAPDKSGLPSDRFSAERTGGSVSTLTIQRTQQEDSAVYLCASSSIRDRGRRGYGYTFGSGTRLTVV.

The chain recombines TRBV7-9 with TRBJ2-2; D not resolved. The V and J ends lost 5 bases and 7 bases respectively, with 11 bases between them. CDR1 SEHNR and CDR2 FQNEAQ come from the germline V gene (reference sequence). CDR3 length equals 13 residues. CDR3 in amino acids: CASSNVPGGELFF. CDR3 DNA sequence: TGTGCCAGCAGCAACGTGCCGGGCGGGGAGCTGTTTTTT.

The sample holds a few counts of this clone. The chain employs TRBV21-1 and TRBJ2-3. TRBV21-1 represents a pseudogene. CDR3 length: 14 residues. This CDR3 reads CASSKVIRRDTQYF. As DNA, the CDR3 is TGTGCCAGCAGCAAAGTGATAAGGCGAGATACGCAGTATTTT.

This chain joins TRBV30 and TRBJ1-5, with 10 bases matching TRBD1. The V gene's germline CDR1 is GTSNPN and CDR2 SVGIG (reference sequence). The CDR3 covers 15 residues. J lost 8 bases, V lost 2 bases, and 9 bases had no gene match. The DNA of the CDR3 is TGTGCCTGGAGTCAATCGACAGGGGGCGCGGAGCCCCAGCATTTT. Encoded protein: CAWSQSTGGAEPQHF. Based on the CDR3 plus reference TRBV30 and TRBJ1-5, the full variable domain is SQTIHQWPATLVQPVGSPLSLECTVEGTSNPNLYWYRQAAGRGLQLLFYSVGIGQISSEVPQNLSASRPQDRQFILSSKKLLLSDSGFYLCAWSQSTGGAEPQHFGDGTRLSIL.

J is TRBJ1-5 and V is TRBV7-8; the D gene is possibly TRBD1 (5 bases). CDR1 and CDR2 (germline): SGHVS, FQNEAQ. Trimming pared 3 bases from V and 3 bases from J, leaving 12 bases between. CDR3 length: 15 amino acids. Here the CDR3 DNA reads TGTGCCAGCAGCTTGGGCCCCAGGGACAATCAGCCCCAGCATTTT. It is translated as CASSLGPRDNQPQHF.

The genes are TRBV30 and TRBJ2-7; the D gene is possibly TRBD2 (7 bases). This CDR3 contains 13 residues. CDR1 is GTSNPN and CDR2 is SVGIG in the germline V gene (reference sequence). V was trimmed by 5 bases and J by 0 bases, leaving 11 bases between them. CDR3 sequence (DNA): TGTGCCTGGGGGGGAGGGGGCTCCTACGAGCAGTACTTC. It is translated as CAWGGGGSYEQYF.